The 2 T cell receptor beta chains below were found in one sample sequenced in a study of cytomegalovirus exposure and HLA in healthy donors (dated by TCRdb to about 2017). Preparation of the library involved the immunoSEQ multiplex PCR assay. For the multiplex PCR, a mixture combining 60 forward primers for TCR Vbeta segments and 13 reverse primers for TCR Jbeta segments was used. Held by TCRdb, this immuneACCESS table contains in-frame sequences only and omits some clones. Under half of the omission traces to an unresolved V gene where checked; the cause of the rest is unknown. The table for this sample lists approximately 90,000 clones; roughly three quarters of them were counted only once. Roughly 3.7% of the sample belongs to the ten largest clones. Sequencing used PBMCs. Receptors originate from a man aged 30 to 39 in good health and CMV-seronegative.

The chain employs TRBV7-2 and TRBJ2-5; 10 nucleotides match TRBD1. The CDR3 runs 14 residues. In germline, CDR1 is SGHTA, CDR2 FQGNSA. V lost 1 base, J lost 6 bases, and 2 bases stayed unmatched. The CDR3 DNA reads TGTGCCAGCAGCTTAGGGGACAGGGGACAGACCCAGTACTTC. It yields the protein CASSLGDRGQTQYF.

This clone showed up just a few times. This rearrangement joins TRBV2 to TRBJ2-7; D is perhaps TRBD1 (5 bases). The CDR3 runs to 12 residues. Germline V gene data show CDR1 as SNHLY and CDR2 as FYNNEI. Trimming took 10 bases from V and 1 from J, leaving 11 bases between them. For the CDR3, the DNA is TGTGCCACCGGACAAGAGTCCTACGAGCAGTACTTC. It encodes CATGQESYEQYF.